Below are 25 T cell receptor beta chains sequenced from a single sample in a study of blood T cells in healthy people across ages. Primers used in a second PCR of about 6 to 12 cycles were a sample-barcoded 5' primer and a J-beta primer mix. Via MiXCR, TCRdb re-called the 5' RACE reads, giving one row per CDR3 protein. This table holds approximately 830,000 distinct CDR3 sequences, approximately 59% found once. Sequencing was carried out using blood. These receptors were taken from a man aged 25 to 40 in good health.

The V call is TRBV7-8, the J call TRBJ2-1; D assignment may be TRBD1 or TRBD2 (6 bases each). The CDR3 has 15 amino acids. V was clipped by 6 bases and J by 4 bases, with 16 bases between them. Germline values: CDR1 SGHVS, CDR2 FQNEAQ. The CDR3 nucleotides read TGTGCCAGCAGATATAGGGGGGATCGGTACAATGAGCAGTTCTTC. This translates into CASRYRGDRYNEQFF. Full variable domain (remainder filled in from reference TRBV7-8 and TRBJ2-1): GAGVSQSPRYKVAKRGQDVALRCDPISGHVSLFWYQQALGQGPEFLTYFQNEAQLDKSGLPSDRFFAERPEGSVSTLKIQRTQQEDSAVYLCASRYRGDRYNEQFFGPGTRLTVL.

This clonotype occurred many times. This chain connects TRBV4-3 to TRBJ2-3, with 11 positions matching TRBD2. The CDR3 sequence is 18 residues long. Germline-derived CDR1 and CDR2 are LGHNA and YSLEER. The trim removed 4 bases at V and 2 bases at J, leaving 11 bases unmatched. In nucleotides, the CDR3 is TGCGCCAGCAGCCCAAGGGCAATAGCGGGGGGGAACACAGATACGCAGTATTTT. Its translation is CASSPRAIAGGNTDTQYF.

The gene calls are TRBV4-3 and TRBJ2-1; the match to TRBD2 covers 10 bases. The J segment lost 4 bases and the V segment lost 1 base, leaving 4 bases of the junction unmatched. This CDR3 contains 16 residues. The germline V gene encodes CDR1 LGHNA and CDR2 YSLEER. CDR3 sequence reads: CASSQVSGGSYNEQFF. The CDR3 region has the DNA TGCGCCAGCAGCCAAGTTAGCGGGGGGTCATACAATGAGCAGTTCTTC.

V and J are TRBV7-2 and TRBJ1-2; the D is unclear. V was pared by 1 base and J by 7 bases, with 25 bases between. The CDR3 runs to 18 residues. Per germline, CDR1 SGHTA and CDR2 FQGNSA. CDR3 in DNA: TGTGCCAGCAGCTTAGGTAGCGGGAACGGCGCGCAGTATTGTGGCTACACCTTC. Amino acid sequence: CASSLGSGNGAQYCGYTF. The whole variable domain, filled in from reference TRBV7-2 and TRBJ1-2, reads GAGVSQSPSNKVTEKGKDVELRCDPISGHTALYWYRQSLGQGLEFLIYFQGNSAPDKSGLPSDRFSAERTGGSVSTLTIQRTQQEDSAVYLCASSLGSGNGAQYCGYTFGSGTRLTVV.

This chain joins TRBV5-1 and TRBJ2-3; 9 nucleotides match TRBD2. Germline CDR1 and CDR2: SGHRS and YFSETQ. Unmatched junction bases numbered 14, after V lost 4 bases and J lost 2 bases. The CDR3 sequence is 18 residues long. The CDR3 loop reads CASSHPAGAGGTTDTQYF. The CDR3, as DNA: TGCGCCAGCAGCCACCCCGCTGGAGCGGGGGGCACCACAGATACGCAGTATTTT.

This clonotype was found once. This chain connects TRBV20-1 to TRBJ2-7, with a possible D match to TRBD2 (6 bases). V lost 1 base to trimming and J lost 0 bases, with 13 bases between them. This CDR3 spans 15 amino acids. Germline V CDR1 and CDR2: DFQATT, SNEGSKA (reference sequence). CDR3 region: CSARVFGGVSYEQYF. The CDR3, as DNA: TGCAGTGCTAGAGTTTTCGGCGGGGTCTCCTACGAGCAGTACTTC.

This clonotype appeared a few times. The chain joins TRBV7-2 to TRBJ2-7; TRBD2 agrees at 8 bases. The germline gives CDR1 SGHTA, CDR2 FQGNSA. V shed 0 bases, J shed 3 bases, and the junction held 10 bases outside the gene matches. The CDR3 runs 17 residues. The CDR3 is CASSLAAPGLVDYEQYF. CDR3 in DNA: TGTGCCAGCAGCTTAGCGGCGCCGGGACTAGTTGACTACGAGCAGTACTTC.

This clonotype has only a few counts. V usage is TRBV10-3 and J usage is TRBJ1-2; a weak D match, TRBD1 (5 bases). V lost 0 bases, J lost 3 bases, and 14 bases lay in between. This CDR3 comprises 16 residues. Germline values: CDR1 ENHRY, CDR2 SYGVKD. CDR3 sequence: CAISESTGGVYYGYTF. CDR3 DNA sequence: TGTGCCATCAGTGAGTCGACGGGAGGGGTGTACTATGGCTACACCTTC.

V is TRBV7-2 and J is TRBJ2-1; D is unresolved. Between the trimmed V and J ends, which lost 2 bases and 8 bases, there was a span of 7 bases. The V gene's germline CDR1 is SGHTA and CDR2 FQGNSA. CDR3 size: 12 residues. The CDR3 reads CASSLWSDEQFF. CDR3 nucleotides: TGTGCCAGCAGCTTATGGAGCGATGAGCAGTTCTTC. Full variable domain (missing parts from reference TRBV7-2 and TRBJ2-1): GAGVSQSPSNKVTEKGKDVELRCDPISGHTALYWYRQSLGQGLEFLIYFQGNSAPDKSGLPSDRFSAERTGGSVSTLTIQRTQQEDSAVYLCASSLWSDEQFFGPGTRLTVL.

The chain is built from TRBV20-1 and TRBJ2-7, with a possible D match to TRBD1 (5 bases). Germline-derived CDR1 and CDR2 are DFQATT and SNEGSKA (reference sequence). The CDR3 contains 14 residues. V was clipped by 3 bases and J by 0 bases, with 12 bases between them. CDR3 nucleotides: TGCAGTGCTAGTAAAGGGGCGTCCTCCTACGAGCAGTACTTC. It yields the protein CSASKGASSYEQYF.

V gene TRBV4-3 combines with J gene TRBJ2-3; the D is unclear. Trimming removed 1 base at V and 1 base at J, with 15 bases between. The CDR3 covers 17 residues. Germline CDR1 LGHNA, CDR2 YSLEER. In DNA form, the CDR3 reads TGCGCCAGCAGCCAAGGCTTTCGGTGGCCCGGCACAGATACGCAGTATTTT. Protein sequence: CASSQGFRWPGTDTQYF.

The V and J genes are TRBV2 and TRBJ2-7, with 8 nucleotides matching TRBD2. The CDR3 sequence is 13 residues long. Germline assignment: CDR1 SNHLY and CDR2 FYNNEI. CDR3 residues: CAKTSENSYEQYF. The CDR3 nucleotides are TGTGCGAAGACTAGCGAGAATTCGTACGAGCAGTACTTC.

V is TRBV5-1 and J is TRBJ2-3; TRBD2 agrees at 9 bases. The CDR3 is 14 residues long. Germline CDR1 reads SGHRS; CDR2 reads YFSETQ. The ends lost 4 bases at V and 10 bases at J; junction bases unmatched: 10. CDR3 loop: CASSVALAGNAQYF. CDR3 coding DNA: TGCGCCAGCAGCGTGGCTCTAGCGGGGAACGCGCAGTATTTT.

The sample holds a few counts of this clonotype. This chain joins TRBV4-1 and TRBJ2-7, with 7 bases that match TRBD1. V was pared by 1 base and J by 4 bases, with 7 bases of the junction left unmatched. Germline V CDR1 and CDR2: MGHRA, YSYEKL. This CDR3 is 15 amino acids long. The CDR3 nucleotides read TGCGCCAGCAGCCAAGGGGCAGGGGGAGTTTACGAGCAGTACTTC. Protein sequence: CASSQGAGGVYEQYF.

The chain is built from TRBV20-1 and TRBJ1-1; D call uncertain. Per the germline V gene, CDR1 is DFQATT and CDR2 is SNEGSKA (reference sequence). This CDR3 comprises 11 residues. V was clipped by 4 bases and J by 6 bases, with 9 bases between them. In DNA form, the CDR3 reads TGCAGTGCTACCCCAGGCGCTGAAGCTTTCTTT. Residues: CSATPGAEAFF.

This clonotype came up once. The chain couples TRBV10-3 to TRBJ1-2; D remains ambiguous. The ends were cut back, 5 bases at V and 7 bases at J, with 14 bases in the middle. CDR1 and CDR2 from the germline V gene are ENHRY and SYGVKD. This CDR3 has 13 amino acids. The CDR3 region is CAISPREDFGYTF. The CDR3 DNA sequence: TGTGCCATCAGTCCACGGGAGGATTTTGGCTACACCTTC.

The genes are TRBV5-1 and TRBJ2-7, with D perhaps matching TRBD1 (6 bases). Germline CDR1 is SGHRS and CDR2 is YFSETQ. This CDR3 is built from 13 residues. Trimming left V 2 bases short and J 3 bases short, with 9 bases between. The CDR3 spells CASSFRGYYEQYF. The CDR3 DNA reads as TGCGCCAGCAGCTTTAGGGGGTACTACGAGCAGTACTTC.

The CDR3 loop is CASSAPGTGANNEQFF. For the CDR3, the DNA is TGTGCCAGCAGCGCCCCCGGGACAGGGGCTAACAATGAGCAGTTCTTC. The rearrangement links TRBV7-8 to TRBJ2-1; 10 bases align to TRBD1. The CDR3 is 16 residues long. In germline, CDR1 is SGHVS, CDR2 FQNEAQ. The ends lost 5 bases at V and 5 bases at J; junction bases unmatched: 9.

The chain is built from TRBV5-1 and TRBJ1-2; 7 bases map to TRBD1. The ends lost 6 bases at V and 4 bases at J; junction bases unmatched: 3. CDR3 length equals 12 residues. CDR1 SGHRS and CDR2 YFSETQ come from the germline V gene. The DNA for the CDR3 is TGCGCCAGCAAGACAGGGTTCTATGGCTACACCTTC. Its protein is CASKTGFYGYTF.

The rearrangement links TRBV9 to TRBJ2-3, with TRBD1 matching 8 bases. Germline-derived CDR1 and CDR2 are SGDLS and YYNGEE. With 4 bases clipped from V and 2 bases from J, the junction kept 6 bases outside the gene matches. This CDR3 contains 15 residues. CDR3 protein: CASSFLDRATDTQYF. The CDR3 coding sequence is TGTGCCAGCAGCTTCTTGGACAGGGCCACAGATACGCAGTATTTT.

The chain has TRBV9 and TRBJ2-2, with 11 bases that match TRBD2. After removal of 3 bases from V and 5 bases from J, the junction contained 6 bases not matched to a gene. The CDR3 runs 16 residues. Germline V gene data show CDR1 as SGDLS and CDR2 as YYNGEE. For the CDR3, the DNA is TGTGCCAGCAGCGAGGGACTAGCGGAAATAACCGGGGAGCTGTTTTTT. Its protein is CASSEGLAEITGELFF.

This clonotype came up once. The chain has TRBV12-3 or TRBV12-4 and TRBJ2-1, with TRBD2 matching 12 bases. V shed 5 bases and J 2 bases; nucleotides not matched to a gene: 10. The CDR3 contains 18 residues. CDR3 coding DNA: TGTGCCAGCAGTCCTATGTATGGGACTAGCGGGCCCTACAATGAGCAGTTCTTC. Its protein is CASSPMYGTSGPYNEQFF.

The chain links TRBV4-3 to TRBJ2-1; 8 nucleotides match TRBD1. Germline V CDR1 and CDR2: LGHNA, YSLEER. V was pared by 0 bases and J by 7 bases, with 14 bases of the junction left unmatched. CDR3 length: 18 residues. The DNA for the CDR3 is TGCGCCAGCAGCCAAGATAAATACAGGCAGGGGGCATCAAATGAGCAGTTCTTC. It encodes CASSQDKYRQGASNEQFF.

The chain is built from TRBV7-9 and TRBJ2-6; D remains unclear. The CDR3 sequence is 17 residues long. The germline V gene encodes CDR1 SEHNR and CDR2 FQNEAQ (reference sequence). V lost 3 bases to trimming and J lost 0 bases, with 12 bases between them. The CDR3 region has the DNA TGTGCCAGCAGCTTCTTCCAGGCCTCCTCTGGGGCCAACGTCCTGACTTTC. It translates to CASSFFQASSGANVLTF. Combining the CDR3 with reference TRBV7-9 and TRBJ2-6 gives the whole variable domain DTGVSQNPRHKITKRGQNVTFRCDPISEHNRLYWYRQTLGQGPEFLTYFQNEAQLEKSRLLSDRFSAERPKGSFSTLEIQRTEQGDSAMYLCASSFFQASSGANVLTFGAGSRLTVL.

This clonotype came up many times. V gene TRBV29-1 combines with J gene TRBJ1-5, with a tentative D call TRBD1 (6 bases). The CDR3 contains 13 residues. Germline values: CDR1 SQVTM, CDR2 ANQGSEA. The V end was cut by 5 bases, the J end by 3 bases, with 11 bases between. CDR3 DNA sequence: TGCAGCGTTCGGGACAACTACAATCAGCCCCAGCATTTT. Protein: CSVRDNYNQPQHF.